One and the same sample provided the 31 T cell receptor beta chains below, sequenced in a study of radiation and T cells in renal cell carcinoma. The time point: blood 4 weeks post-SBRT, at nephrectomy. Specified treatment: 15 Gy SBRT to primary tumor, nephrectomy 4 weeks later. This table comes from immunoSEQ multiplex PCR, and its TCRdb copy is limited to in-frame clones, with some not included. The sample holds over 120,000 clones, approximately 86% seen once. The sample in question was blood, obtained from a patient whose treatment included radiotherapy and nephrectomy. Receptors originate from a woman aged 45 to 65 with renal cell carcinoma.

The chain combines TRBV27 with TRBJ2-7; perhaps TRBD2 as D (6 bases). The CDR3 extends over 16 amino acids. V was cut by 8 bases and J by 2 bases, with 22 bases left in between. Germline V gene sequence: CDR1 MNHEY, CDR2 SMNVEV (reference sequence). The CDR3 region has the DNA TGTGCCAGCGGGGCAACTCCGGGGGAATCTACCTACGAGCAGTACTTC. Encoded protein: CASGATPGESTYEQYF.

This chain uses TRBV7-9 with TRBJ1-4; D is unclear. This CDR3 contains 14 residues. The V and J ends lost 2 bases and 7 bases respectively, with 11 bases between them. Germline V lookup: CDR1 SEHNR, CDR2 FQNEAQ (reference sequence). The CDR3 DNA is TGTGCCAGCAGCTTACTCGGACTGAGTGAAAAACTGTTTTTT. Residues: CASSLLGLSEKLFF.

A single count supports this clone. J is TRBJ1-6 and V is TRBV10-3; D is unresolved. Germline CDR1 ENHRY, CDR2 SYGVKD. Trimming took 3 bases from V and 7 from J, leaving 10 bases between them. This CDR3 is built from 14 residues. CDR3 sequence reads: CAISETTENSPLHF. CDR3 nucleotides: TGTGCCATCAGTGAAACGACGGAGAATTCACCCCTCCACTTT.

The gene calls are TRBV6-5 and TRBJ2-4; D tentatively reads TRBD1 or TRBD2 (5 bases each). Per germline, CDR1 MNHEY and CDR2 SVGAGI. This CDR3 comprises 13 residues. Deletions cut 6 bases from V and 5 bases from J, with 11 bases between. The CDR3: CASRIQGENIQYF. The CDR3 region has the DNA TGTGCCAGCAGAATCCAGGGAGAAAACATTCAGTACTTC.

This chain uses TRBV19 with TRBJ1-4; D possibly corresponds to TRBD1 (6 bases). V lost 5 bases and J 7 bases, leaving 14 bases between the germline ends. Looked up from germline, CDR1 is LNHDA and CDR2 is SQIVND (reference sequence). The CDR3 is 14 amino acids. The CDR3 DNA follows: TGTGCCAGTAGTGAATCCGGGGGGGCTGAAAAACTGTTTTTT. Protein: CASSESGGAEKLFF. The whole variable domain, filled in from reference TRBV19 and TRBJ1-4, reads DGGITQSPKYLFRKEGQNVTLSCEQNLNHDAMYWYRQDPGQGLRLIYYSQIVNDFQKGDIAEGYSVSREKKESFPLTVTSAQKNPTAFYLCASSESGGAEKLFFGSGTQLSVL.

The chain couples TRBV6-5 to TRBJ2-5; TRBD2 agrees at 8 bases. Germline loops: CDR1 MNHEY, CDR2 SVGAGI. The V segment lost 2 bases and the J segment 4 bases; nucleotides outside the gene matches: 6. The CDR3 is 15 amino acids. CDR3 amino acids: CASSYQRGGRETQYF. As DNA, the CDR3 is TGTGCCAGCAGTTACCAACGGGGGGGGAGAGAGACCCAGTACTTC.

This clone came up once. The chain uses TRBV4-2 and TRBJ2-5; TRBD2 agrees at 14 bases. Germline V CDR1 and CDR2: LGHNA, YNFKEQ. V trimming: 4 bases; J trimming: 1 base; junction bases outside the gene matches: 2. CDR3 length: 16 amino acids. The chain's CDR3 is CASSLGLAGGQETQYF. The CDR3 coding sequence is TGTGCCAGCAGCCTTGGACTAGCGGGAGGCCAAGAGACCCAGTACTTC.

The rearrangement joins TRBV27 to TRBJ2-5; 13 bases are shared with TRBD2. Per the germline V gene, CDR1 is MNHEY and CDR2 is SMNVEV (reference sequence). Losses at the gene ends were 6 bases for V and 5 bases for J; bases not matched to a gene: 9. This CDR3 contains 16 residues. This CDR3 is CASRRGLAGAGETQYF. CDR3 nucleotides: TGTGCCAGCAGACGAGGACTAGCGGGGGCCGGCGAGACCCAGTACTTC.

This sequence joins TRBV7-2 and TRBJ2-4; D might be TRBD1 (5 bases). Trimming shortened V by 5 bases and J by 8 bases, and 10 bases separated the two germline ends. The CDR3 loop spans 12 amino acids. Germline V CDR1 and CDR2: SGHTA, FQGNSA. The CDR3 bases are TGTGCCAGCAGCACAGGCTGGGACATTCAGTACTTC. Protein: CASSTGWDIQYF.

The chain joins TRBV5-6 to TRBJ2-5; unclear D gene. The V gene lost 7 bases and the J gene lost 1 base, with 11 bases spanning the gap. This CDR3 has 13 residues. Per germline, CDR1 SGHDT and CDR2 YYEEEE. The CDR3 here is CASFRPSQETQYF. The DNA of the CDR3 is TGTGCCAGCTTCAGGCCTAGCCAAGAGACCCAGTACTTC.

This chain connects TRBV28 to TRBJ2-7; D tentatively fits TRBD1 or TRBD2 (7 bases each). Germline CDR1 and CDR2: MDHEN and SYDVKM. Trimming took off 7 bases at V and 0 bases at J, with 16 bases between the two ends. The CDR3 is 15 amino acids. The CDR3 bases are TGTGCCAGCAACCCCAGGGGGGGAAGCTCCTACGAGCAGTACTTC. Its protein is CASNPRGGSSYEQYF.

This chain connects TRBV5-8 to TRBJ1-1; 7 bases line up with TRBD1. Germline CDR1 SGHTS, CDR2 YDEGEE. The CDR3 is made up of 14 amino acids. V was pared by 2 bases and J by 3 bases, with 4 bases of the junction left unmatched. CDR3 nucleotide sequence: TGTGCCAGCAGCTTTGACAGGGCTGACACTGAAGCTTTCTTT. This gives the protein CASSFDRADTEAFF. The whole variable domain, remainder taken from reference TRBV5-8 and TRBJ1-1, is EAGVTQSPTHLIKTRGQQATLRCSPISGHTSVYWYQQALGLGLQFLLWYDEGEERNRGNFPPRFSGRQFPNYSSELNVNALELEDSALYLCASSFDRADTEAFFGQGTRLTVV.

Concerning this clone: The sample holds other DNA sequences that translate to the same CDR3. The rearrangement uses TRBV9 and TRBJ2-3; D possibly corresponds to TRBD1 (6 bases). Germline V gives CDR1 SGDLS, CDR2 YYNGEE. CDR3 length: 15 amino acids. Trimming removed 0 bases at V and 0 bases at J, with 8 bases between. The CDR3 loop is CASSVEGGSTDTQYF. In DNA form, the CDR3 reads TGTGCCAGCAGCGTAGAAGGGGGAAGCACAGATACGCAGTATTTT.

This rearrangement joins TRBV19 to TRBJ2-2, with D maybe TRBD1 (6 bases). V was clipped by 4 bases and J by 1 base, with 7 bases between them. Germline values: CDR1 LNHDA, CDR2 SQIVND (reference sequence). CDR3 length equals 14 residues. CDR3 residues: CASSKTGNTGELFF. CDR3 DNA: TGTGCCAGTAGTAAGACAGGGAACACCGGGGAGCTGTTTTTT.

The V call is TRBV10-3, the J call TRBJ2-7, with 10 bases that match TRBD1. Germline V gene lookup returns CDR1 ENHRY and CDR2 SYGVKD. V dropped 5 bases and J dropped 5; count of bases not matched to a gene: 6. The CDR3 extends over 14 amino acids. CDR3 sequence (DNA): TGTGCCATCAGTACGACAGGGGGCGGCCACGAGCAGTACTTC. Amino acids: CAISTTGGGHEQYF.

The sample holds many counts of this clone. The rearrangement joins TRBV15 to TRBJ2-5; 13 bases match TRBD2. The V and J ends lost 5 bases and 4 bases, in that order; junction bases with no gene match: 28. Germline V gene lookup returns CDR1 LNHNV and CDR2 YYDKDF (reference sequence). The CDR3 consists of 23 residues. Here the CDR3 reads CATSPEPGQISSMGLAGLETQYF. The CDR3 region has the DNA TGTGCCACCAGCCCGGAGCCGGGACAGATATCCTCAATGGGACTAGCGGGGTTAGAGACCCAGTACTTC.

In this sample, this clone turned up once. The V gene is TRBV2, the J gene TRBJ2-1, with 7 nucleotides matching TRBD2. The CDR3 loop spans 15 amino acids. CDR1 SNHLY and CDR2 FYNNEI come from the germline V gene. V was clipped by 6 bases and J by 6 bases; unmatched bases: 11. The CDR3 spells CASSGGRQIPNEQFF. The CDR3 nucleotides are TGTGCCAGCAGCGGGGGGAGGCAGATCCCCAATGAGCAGTTCTTC.

V gene TRBV5-1 combines with J gene TRBJ2-2, with D possibly called TRBD1 or TRBD2 (5 bases each). Trimming removed 1 base at V and 1 base at J, with 11 bases between. This CDR3 spans 16 amino acids. CDR1 is SGHRS, CDR2 YFSETQ, per germline. This chain's CDR3 is CASSLPGAGNTGELFF. The CDR3 region has the DNA TGCGCCAGCAGCTTGCCCGGGGCGGGGAACACCGGGGAGCTGTTTTTT.

The chain couples TRBV7-2 to TRBJ1-1; D is undetermined. CDR1 is SGHTA, CDR2 FQGNSA, per germline. V was cut by 5 bases and J by 7 bases, with 14 bases left in between. The CDR3 runs to 13 residues. CDR3 coding DNA: TGTGCCAGCAGCCAGCTAATCGAGGATGAAGCTTTCTTT. It codes for CASSQLIEDEAFF.

The chain combines TRBV28 with TRBJ2-7; 9 nucleotides line up with TRBD2. The CDR3 is 15 residues long. V dropped 6 bases and J dropped 3; count of bases not matched to a gene: 9. Germline CDR1 reads MDHEN; CDR2 reads SYDVKM. The CDR3 nucleotides read TGTGCCAGCAGCGTCCTTAGCGGGAGCAGCTACGAGCAGTACTTC. Its protein is CASSVLSGSSYEQYF.

The chain employs TRBV23-1 and TRBJ1-2; D remains ambiguous. TRBV23-1 is known as an ORF, though its function is uncertain. V was clipped by 6 bases and J by 8 bases, with 16 bases between them. The CDR3 contains 13 residues. CDR3 amino acids: CASSLCTDGGYTF. The CDR3 DNA reads as TGCGCCAGCAGCCTCTGTACTGACGGGGGCTACACCTTC.

The J gene is TRBJ2-1, the V gene TRBV25-1; 10 positions match TRBD1. V was pared by 7 bases and J by 5 bases, with 2 bases of the junction left unmatched. The CDR3 totals 13 residues. The V gene's germline CDR1 is MGHDK and CDR2 SYGVNS. The CDR3 DNA reads TGTGCCAGCACGGACAGGGGGGACAATGAGCAGTTCTTC. It specifies CASTDRGDNEQFF.

V gene TRBV7-2 combines with J gene TRBJ2-7; 7 nucleotides match TRBD1. V gave up 3 bases and J gave up 6 bases; unmatched junction bases: 8. This CDR3 comprises 14 residues. Germline lookup yields CDR1 SGHTA and CDR2 FQGNSA. CDR3 DNA: TGTGCCAGCAGCTTGACAGGGTTCGAGGGCGAGCAGTACTTC. Translating it yields CASSLTGFEGEQYF.

The chain has TRBV11-2 and TRBJ1-1; D possibly corresponds to TRBD1 (5 bases). With 1 base removed from V and 2 bases from J, the gap between germline ends came to 11 bases. CDR1 and CDR2 (germline): SGHAT, FQNNGV. The CDR3 contains 15 residues. This CDR3 reads CASSLGSGVNTEAFF. The CDR3 nucleotides are TGTGCCAGCAGCTTAGGATCGGGGGTCAACACTGAAGCTTTCTTT.

V is TRBV4-3 and J is TRBJ1-5; D is unresolved. The CDR3 is made up of 15 amino acids. Germline V gives CDR1 LGHNA, CDR2 YSLEER. V was clipped by 5 bases and J by 2 bases, with 13 bases between them. The CDR3 DNA reads TGCGCCAGCAGCGCCGTGTGGGGAGGCAATCAGCCCCAGCATTTT. Amino acid sequence: CASSAVWGGNQPQHF.

The rearrangement links TRBV25-1 to TRBJ2-3, with 7 bases matching TRBD1. The CDR3 is 16 amino acids. Per the germline V gene, CDR1 is MGHDK and CDR2 is SYGVNS. Trimming took 4 bases from V and 0 from J; bases not matched to a gene: 7. The CDR3 loop is CASSATGVGSTDTQYF. CDR3 bases: TGTGCCAGCAGTGCCACAGGGGTCGGGAGCACAGATACGCAGTATTTT.

The chain carries TRBV9 and TRBJ1-1, with D perhaps TRBD1 (6 bases). Germline V gene lookup returns CDR1 SGDLS and CDR2 YYNGEE. V was cut by 4 bases and J by 0 bases, with 10 bases left in between. The CDR3 totals 14 residues. DNA of the CDR3: TGTGCCAGCAGCCCGGGACAACTGAACACTGAAGCTTTCTTT. Encoded protein: CASSPGQLNTEAFF. The whole variable domain, remainder taken from reference TRBV9 and TRBJ1-1, is DSGVTQTPKHLITATGQRVTLRCSPRSGDLSVYWYQQSLDQGLQFLIQYYNGEERAKGNILERFSAQQFPDLHSELNLSSLELGDSALYFCASSPGQLNTEAFFGQGTRLTVV.

The chain links TRBV9 to TRBJ2-1; the D gene is possibly TRBD2 (6 bases). The CDR3 has 19 amino acids. CDR1 is SGDLS and CDR2 is YYNGEE in the germline V gene. V dropped 0 bases and J dropped 4 bases, with 23 bases sitting between them. The CDR3 DNA sequence: TGTGCCAGCAGCGTAGAGAGGGGACTTAGCGGTACAGTTTACAATGAGCAGTTCTTC. This sequence encodes CASSVERGLSGTVYNEQFF. The variable domain in full, with the rest retrieved from reference TRBV9 and TRBJ2-1, is DSGVTQTPKHLITATGQRVTLRCSPRSGDLSVYWYQQSLDQGLQFLIQYYNGEERAKGNILERFSAQQFPDLHSELNLSSLELGDSALYFCASSVERGLSGTVYNEQFFGPGTRLTVL.

This chain joins TRBV4-2 and TRBJ1-6; no clear D gene. The CDR3 covers 16 residues. Deletions cut 2 bases from V and 10 bases from J, with 18 bases between. Germline V gene lookup returns CDR1 LGHNA and CDR2 YNFKEQ. CDR3 nucleotides: TGTGCCAGCAGCCAAAGCCCGGGGAAAAGAGAGTCACCCCTCCACTTT. This gives the protein CASSQSPGKRESPLHF.

The chain combines TRBV28 with TRBJ2-7, with D perhaps matching TRBD1 (6 bases). Germline V lookup: CDR1 MDHEN, CDR2 SYDVKM. The V and J ends lost 6 bases and 2 bases respectively, with 8 bases between them. The CDR3 runs 12 residues. CDR3 sequence reads: CASRWGPYEQYF. The CDR3 nucleotides are TGTGCCAGCAGGTGGGGGCCCTACGAGCAGTACTTC. Full variable domain (rest looked up from reference TRBV28 and TRBJ2-7): DVKVTQSSRYLVKRTGEKVFLECVQDMDHENMFWYRQDPGLGLRLIYFSYDVKMKEKGDIPEGYSVSREKKERFSLILESASTNQTSMYLCASRWGPYEQYFGPGTRLTVT.

This clone appeared a few times. J is TRBJ1-4 and V is TRBV5-6; a possible D gene is TRBD1 (6 bases). Between the trimmed V and J ends, which lost 0 bases and 8 bases, there was a span of 11 bases. The CDR3 length is 14 residues. Germline CDR1 reads SGHDT; CDR2 reads YYEEEE. The CDR3 bases are TGTGCCAGCAGCTTGGCAGGGGTCGGCGAAAAACTGTTTTTT. Translation: CASSLAGVGEKLFF.